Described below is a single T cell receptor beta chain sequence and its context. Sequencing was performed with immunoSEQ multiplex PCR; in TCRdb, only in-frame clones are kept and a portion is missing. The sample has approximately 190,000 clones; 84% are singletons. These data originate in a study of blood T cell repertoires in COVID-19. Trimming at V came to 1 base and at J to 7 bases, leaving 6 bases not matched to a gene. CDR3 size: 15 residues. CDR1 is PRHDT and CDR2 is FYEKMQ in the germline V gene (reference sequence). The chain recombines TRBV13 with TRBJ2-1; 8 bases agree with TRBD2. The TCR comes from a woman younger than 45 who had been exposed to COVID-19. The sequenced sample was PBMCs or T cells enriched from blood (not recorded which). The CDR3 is CASSLAGGRYNEQFF. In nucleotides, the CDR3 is TGTGCCAGCAGCTTAGCGGGGGGGCGGTATAATGAGCAGTTCTTC.